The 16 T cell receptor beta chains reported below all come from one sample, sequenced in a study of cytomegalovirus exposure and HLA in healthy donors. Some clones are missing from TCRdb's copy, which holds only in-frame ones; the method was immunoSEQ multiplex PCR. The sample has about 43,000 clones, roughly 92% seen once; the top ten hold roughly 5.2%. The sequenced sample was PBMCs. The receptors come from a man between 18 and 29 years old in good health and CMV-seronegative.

Written as DNA, the CDR3 is TGTGCCAGCTCACCTACAAGAACTGAAGCTTTCTTT. It is translated as CASSPTRTEAFF. The chain employs TRBV18 and TRBJ1-1; D uncertain. CDR3 length: 12 residues. Germline CDR1 and CDR2: KGHSH and LQKENI. V was trimmed by 3 bases and J by 5 bases, leaving 7 bases between them.

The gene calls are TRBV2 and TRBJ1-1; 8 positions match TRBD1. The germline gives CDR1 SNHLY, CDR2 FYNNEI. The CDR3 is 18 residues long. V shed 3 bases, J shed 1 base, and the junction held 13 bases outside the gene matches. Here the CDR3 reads CASSDHTGLGTGNTEAFF. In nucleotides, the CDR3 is TGTGCCAGCAGTGACCACACAGGACTGGGGACAGGGAACACTGAAGCTTTCTTT.

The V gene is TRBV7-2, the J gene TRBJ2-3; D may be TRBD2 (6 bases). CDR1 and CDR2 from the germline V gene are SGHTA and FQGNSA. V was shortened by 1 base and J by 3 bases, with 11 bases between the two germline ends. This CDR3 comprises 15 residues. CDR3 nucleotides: TGTGCCAGCAGCTTAGGTCCGGGAGAGACAGATACGCAGTATTTT. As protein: CASSLGPGETDTQYF.

The DNA of the CDR3 is TGCGCCAGCAGCCCGGGAAGGACGGCGACCGATGAGCAGTTCTTC. It yields the protein CASSPGRTATDEQFF. The chain recombines TRBV5-1 with TRBJ2-1; perhaps TRBD2 as D (5 bases). The V and J ends lost 4 bases and 8 bases respectively, with 19 bases between them. Germline V gives CDR1 SGHRS, CDR2 YFSETQ. The CDR3 is 15 amino acids.

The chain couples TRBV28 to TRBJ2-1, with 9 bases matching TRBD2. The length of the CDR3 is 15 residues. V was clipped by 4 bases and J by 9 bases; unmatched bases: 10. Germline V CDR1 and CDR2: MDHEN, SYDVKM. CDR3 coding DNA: TGTGCCAGCAGTTCGGTAAGCGGGAGGTTAGGTGAGCAGTTCTTC. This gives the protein CASSSVSGRLGEQFF. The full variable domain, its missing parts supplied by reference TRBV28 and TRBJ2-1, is DVKVTQSSRYLVKRTGEKVFLECVQDMDHENMFWYRQDPGLGLRLIYFSYDVKMKEKGDIPEGYSVSREKKERFSLILESASTNQTSMYLCASSSVSGRLGEQFFGPGTRLTVL.

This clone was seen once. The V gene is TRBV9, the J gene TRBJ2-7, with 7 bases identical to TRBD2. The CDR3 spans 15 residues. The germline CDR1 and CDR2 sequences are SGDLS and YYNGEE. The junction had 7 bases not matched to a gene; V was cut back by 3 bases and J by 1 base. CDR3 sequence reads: CASSGSARGSYEQYF. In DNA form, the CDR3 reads TGTGCCAGCAGCGGGAGTGCGCGGGGGTCCTACGAGCAGTACTTC.

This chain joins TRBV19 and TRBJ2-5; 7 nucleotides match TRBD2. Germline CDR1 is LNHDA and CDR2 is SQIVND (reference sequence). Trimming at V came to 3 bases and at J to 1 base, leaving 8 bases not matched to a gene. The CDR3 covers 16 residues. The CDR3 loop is CASSISPGLTQETQYF. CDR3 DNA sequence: TGTGCCAGTAGTATCAGCCCGGGACTAACCCAAGAGACCCAGTACTTC.

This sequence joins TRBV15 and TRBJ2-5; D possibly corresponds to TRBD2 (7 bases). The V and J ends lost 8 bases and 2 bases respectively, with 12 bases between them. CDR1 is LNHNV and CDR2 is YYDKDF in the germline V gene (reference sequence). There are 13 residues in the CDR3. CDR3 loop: CATGGAGQETQYF. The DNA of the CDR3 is TGTGCCACCGGGGGGGCAGGGCAAGAGACCCAGTACTTC.

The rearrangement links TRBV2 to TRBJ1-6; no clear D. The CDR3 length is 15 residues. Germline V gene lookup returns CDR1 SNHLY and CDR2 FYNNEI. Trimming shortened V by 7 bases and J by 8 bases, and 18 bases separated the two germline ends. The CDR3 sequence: CASNLGGSGDSPLHF. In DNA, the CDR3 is TGTGCCAGCAACCTAGGAGGGTCTGGGGATTCACCCCTCCACTTT.

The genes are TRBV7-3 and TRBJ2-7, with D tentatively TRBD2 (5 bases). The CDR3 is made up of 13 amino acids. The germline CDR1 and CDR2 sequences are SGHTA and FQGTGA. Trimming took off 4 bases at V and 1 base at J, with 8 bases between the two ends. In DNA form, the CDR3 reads TGTGCCAGCAGCTACCGGGGTTCCTACGAGCAGTACTTC. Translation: CASSYRGSYEQYF.

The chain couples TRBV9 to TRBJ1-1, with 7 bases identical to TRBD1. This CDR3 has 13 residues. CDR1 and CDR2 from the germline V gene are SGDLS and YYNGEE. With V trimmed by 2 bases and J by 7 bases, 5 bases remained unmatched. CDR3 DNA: TGTGCCAGCAGCGTTACAGGGGACAGTGAAGCTTTCTTT. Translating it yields CASSVTGDSEAFF.

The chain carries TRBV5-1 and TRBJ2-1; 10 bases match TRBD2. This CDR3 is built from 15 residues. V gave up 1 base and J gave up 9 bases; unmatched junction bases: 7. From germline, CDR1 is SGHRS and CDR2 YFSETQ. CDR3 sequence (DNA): TGCGCCAGCAGCTTGCCCCTAGCGGGAGCGGCTGAGCAGTTCTTC. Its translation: CASSLPLAGAAEQFF. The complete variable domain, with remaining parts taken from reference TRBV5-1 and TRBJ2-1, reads KAGVTQTPRYLIKTRGQQVTLSCSPISGHRSVSWYQQTPGQGLQFLFEYFSETQRNKGNFPGRFSGRQFSNSRSEMNVSTLELGDSALYLCASSLPLAGAAEQFFGPGTRLTVL.

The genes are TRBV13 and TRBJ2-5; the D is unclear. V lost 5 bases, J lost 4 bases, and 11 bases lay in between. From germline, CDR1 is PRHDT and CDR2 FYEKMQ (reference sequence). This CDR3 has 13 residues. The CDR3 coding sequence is TGTGCCAGCAGCCCACCCGTCGGAGAGACCCAGTACTTC. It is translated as CASSPPVGETQYF.

The chain's CDR3 is CASSPDRVSNQPQHF. The DNA for the CDR3 is TGTGCCAGCTCACCCGACAGGGTAAGCAATCAGCCCCAGCATTTT. The chain carries TRBV18 and TRBJ1-5; 7 bases match TRBD1. The V segment lost 3 bases and the J segment 1 base; nucleotides outside the gene matches: 3. The germline CDR1 and CDR2 sequences are KGHSH and LQKENI. CDR3 length: 15 amino acids.

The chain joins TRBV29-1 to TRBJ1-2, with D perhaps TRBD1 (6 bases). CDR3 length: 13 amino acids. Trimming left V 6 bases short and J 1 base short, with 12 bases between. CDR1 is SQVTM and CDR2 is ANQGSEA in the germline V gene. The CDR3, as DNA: TGCAGCGTCTCACCACAGGGTAACTATGGCTACACCTTC. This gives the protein CSVSPQGNYGYTF. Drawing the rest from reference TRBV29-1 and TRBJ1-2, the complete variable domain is SAVISQKPSRDICQRGTSLTIQCQVDSQVTMMFWYRQQPGQSLTLIATANQGSEATYESGFVIDKFPISRPNLTFSTLTVSNMSPEDSSIYLCSVSPQGNYGYTFGSGTRLTVV.

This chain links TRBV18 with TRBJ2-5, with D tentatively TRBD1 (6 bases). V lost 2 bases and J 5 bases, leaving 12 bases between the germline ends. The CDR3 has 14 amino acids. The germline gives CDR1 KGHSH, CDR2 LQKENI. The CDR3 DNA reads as TGTGCCAGCTCACCATTACAGGGTGGGGAGACCCAGTACTTC. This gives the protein CASSPLQGGETQYF.